Listed here is a single T cell receptor beta chain. Its antigen is still unknown. Germline CDR1 SGHTA, CDR2 FQGNSA. The CDR3 sequence is 14 residues long. V was shortened by 2 bases and J by 8 bases, with 15 bases between the two germline ends. This sample was taken from a study of cytomegalovirus exposure and HLA in healthy donors. Study results and caveats: The likely origin of a cluster of highly shared sequence variants was a sequencing artifact. Serostatus for CMV was the only available immune exposure information. Later on, a genetic analysis was performed. It linked a missense variant in DCLRE1C with V- and J-gene trimming of TCR beta. A later examination showed that TCR association rates differed by HLA locus, with DRB1 most and HLA-C fewest.

Primers included in the PCR were 60 Vbeta and 13 Jbeta primers. Using immunoSEQ multiplex PCR, the repertoire was profiled, and TCRdb retains in-frame clones only, with some absent. The repertoire has around 90,000 clones, roughly 58% of them found once; the top ten carry around 5.5%. The sequencing sample was made of PBMCs. This TCR was sampled from a woman aged 30 to 39 in good health and CMV-seropositive. The chain couples TRBV7-2 to TRBJ1-2; D might be TRBD1 (6 bases). CDR3 region: CASSLPQGGSGYTF. The CDR3 region has the DNA TGTGCCAGCAGCTTACCACAGGGTGGGAGCGGCTACACCTTC. Looking up the rest from reference TRBV7-2 and TRBJ1-2 gives the full variable domain: GAGVSQSPSNKVTEKGKDVELRCDPISGHTALYWYRQSLGQGLEFLIYFQGNSAPDKSGLPSDRFSAERTGGSVSTLTIQRTQQEDSAVYLCASSLPQGGSGYTFGSGTRLTVV.